This T cell receptor (beta chain) stems from a study of T cells in Graves' hyperthyroidism and ophthalmopathy. This clonotype was recorded many times. It was RNA transcripts that yielded the amplified TCR beta CDR3 regions. HTBI primers were the set used in a first-round RT-PCR of the TCR CDR3. TCRdb used MiXCR to reprocess the multiplex PCR reads, holding one entry per CDR3 protein. The sample lists around 520,000 distinct CDR3 sequences; approximately 14% were seen once. Sequencing was done on a sample of blood. This TCR came from a woman aged 35 to 49 with Graves' hyperthyroidism.

The CDR3 loop is CASSPRQGSTPLHF. CDR3 sequence (DNA): TGTGCCAGCAGCCCGAGACAGGGGTCGACACCCCTCCACTTT. The chain combines TRBV3-1 with TRBJ1-6; 8 nucleotides line up with TRBD1. Germline V lookup: CDR1 LGHDT, CDR2 YNNKEL (reference sequence). This CDR3 comprises 14 residues. The V and J ends lost 4 bases and 11 bases, in that order; junction bases with no gene match: 7.